This T cell receptor (beta chain) was captured in a study of T cells after yellow fever vaccination (dated by TCRdb to the late 2010s). In terms of the full investigation: The SMART-Seq v4 Ultra Low Input RNA kit was used to prepare libraries from fractions with low cell numbers. Bulk TCR alpha and beta repertoires were sequenced longitudinally to track T-cell clones before and after primary and booster YFV17D yellow fever vaccination. Two healthy male donors, one aged 18 to 29 and one aged 30 to 40 years, made up the cohort. Blood was collected at multiple timepoints before and after primary and secondary immunization, and bulk PBMC replicates and cell subsets were isolated. Study-wide conclusions, independent of this receptor: The secondary T-cell response was weaker than the primary response but faster, peaking on day 5 instead of day 15. Because only two donors were included in the study, the extent to which the findings can be generalized is limited. Most clones expanded after primary vaccination were re-detected after the booster (approximately 95% of CD4 and 88% of CD8), suggesting broad memory maintenance. Computational filtering was required because FACS-sorted repertoires could contain abundant contaminating clonotypes from the bulk population. A small share of clonotypes occurred in both CD4 and CD8 compartments, likely arising from convergent recombination.

As regards this clonotype: Its antigen is still unknown. No much larger clonotype is one base removed from it; base qualities were not supplied.

TCRdb records Illumina NovaSeq 6000 as the sequencer. TCR cDNA was synthesized by 5'RACE template switching, which introduced a universal primer site and unique molecular identifiers. Priming of cDNA synthesis was performed from both the TCR alpha and TCR beta constant segments. Libraries were amplified in two PCR steps, with sample barcodes and sequencing adapters added in the second step. Sequencing of the libraries was done on either Illumina HiSeq 2500 (2x100 bp) or NovaSeq (2x150 bp). Per the original workflow: MIGEC handled demultiplexing of reads and collapsing into UMI consensus sequences, while MiXCR performed V(D)J alignment. Clonotypes responding to the vaccine were identified with edgeR on replicate PBMC samples, with the criteria of FDR below 0.01 and a log2 fold change above 5 up to day 15. Each bulk clonotype was labeled CD4 or CD8 based on which sequenced repertoire, CD4 or CD8, contained the clonotype at higher abundance. Using fastp at Q25 and MiXCR, TCRdb reprocessed the public reads and kept productive beta chains. Rows are combined by CDR3 protein, so each entry shows the most common genes and DNA. None of the V and J calls come from the authors' own analysis; TCRdb made them. The sample table contains 100,000 to 150,000 distinct CDR3 sequences; only one count was recorded for over 12% of them. In total, the top ten clones hold about 40% of the sample.

Measured from the cysteine to the phenylalanine, the CDR3 is 13 residues long. Just CDR3 DNA is preserved here, 39 bases in frame from base 1. Per the germline V gene, MNHEY is the CDR1 and SVGEGT is the CDR2. Trimming costs V 1 base and J 7 bases, and their ends lie 8 bases apart. The sample's treatment or condition label, decoded: live attenuated yellow fever vaccine strain. A standard Ficoll-Paque protocol was used to isolate PBMCs from peripheral blood. Dynabeads CD4 and CD8 positive selection kits were used to isolate the CD4 and CD8 T-cell fractions. TriZol was used to extract RNA from bulk PBMCs, from CD4 and CD8 fractions, and from dextramer-positive and dextramer-negative fractions.

This sequence uses TRBV6-2 or TRBV6-3 and TRBJ2-1; the D gene remains uncertain. The sequences come from CD8+ T cells sorted from PBMCs, collected 5 days after the yellow fever booster vaccination. This sequence originates from a man in his late teens or twenties who received the YFV17D yellow fever vaccine. In nucleotide form, the sequence is TGTGCCAGCAGTTACTTAGGAGATAATGAGCAGTTCTTC. Its product reads: CASSYLGDNEQFF.